The 29 T cell receptor beta chains listed next were all sequenced from one sample in a study of blood T cells in healthy people across ages. With a J-beta primer mix and a sample-barcoded 5' primer, a second PCR ran 7 to 11 cycles. TCRdb redid the calling of the 5' RACE reads with MiXCR, one entry per CDR3 protein. The sample records about 970,000 distinct CDR3 sequences, around 54% being singletons. Sample: blood. These receptors all stem from a woman aged 55 to 70 in good health.

The V and J genes are TRBV5-6 and TRBJ2-5; 9 bases fit TRBD1. The DNA end lines up better with TRBJ2-7; the J call may be wrong. CDR1 SGHDT and CDR2 YYEEEE come from the germline V gene. The CDR3 consists of 14 residues. This chain's CDR3 is CASTKQGAEGEQYF. The DNA of the CDR3 is TGTGCCAGCACCAAACAGGGGGCAGAGGGCGAGCAGTACTTC.

The chain links TRBV4-1 to TRBJ1-1; D is ambiguous. CDR1 and CDR2 from the germline V gene are MGHRA and YSYEKL. V shed 4 bases and J shed 2 bases, with 17 bases lying between them. The CDR3 is made up of 16 amino acids. The CDR3 spells CASSPYQDGGNTEAFF. The CDR3 DNA reads TGCGCCAGCAGCCCCTATCAGGACGGCGGAAACACTGAAGCTTTCTTT.

V usage is TRBV9 and J usage is TRBJ2-2; tentatively, D is TRBD1 (6 bases). V was clipped by 1 base and J by 0 bases, with 10 bases between them. Germline V gives CDR1 SGDLS, CDR2 YYNGEE. The CDR3 spans 16 residues. CDR3 bases: TGTGCCAGCAGCGTATTGGACAGCGCGAACACCGGGGAGCTGTTTTTT. Its protein product is CASSVLDSANTGELFF.

The J gene is TRBJ1-2, the V gene TRBV30; 9 positions agree with TRBD1. The V gene end was trimmed by 0 bases and the J gene end by 4 bases; junction bases not matched to a gene: 0. This CDR3 has 13 residues. Germline-derived CDR1 and CDR2 are GTSNPN and SVGIG (reference sequence). The CDR3 nucleotides are TGTGCCTGGAGTGTACAGGGGGCCTATGGCTACACCTTC. Its protein product is CAWSVQGAYGYTF.

The rearrangement joins TRBV4-3 to TRBJ2-3; D might be TRBD2 (5 bases). Germline V gene sequence: CDR1 LGHNA, CDR2 YSLEER. V was trimmed by 1 base and J by 8 bases, leaving 22 bases between them. The CDR3 extends over 17 amino acids. The CDR3 DNA is TGCGCCAGCAGCCAAGGGGCTCGCGGGTCTCAGTTTAGTACGCAGTATTTT. Protein sequence: CASSQGARGSQFSTQYF.

The CDR3 region is CASSKSRDYEQYF. DNA of the CDR3: TGTGCCAGCAGCAAGAGTAGAGACTACGAGCAGTACTTC. V is TRBV7-9 and J is TRBJ2-4; D call uncertain. Matching the DNA end better, TRBJ2-7 makes the J call doubtful. This CDR3 has 13 residues. Germline V CDR1 and CDR2: SEHNR, FQNEAQ (reference sequence).

The V gene is TRBV9, the J gene TRBJ2-1; tentatively, D is TRBD1 (6 bases). The CDR3 is 14 residues long. Germline loops: CDR1 SGDLS, CDR2 YYNGEE. V gave up 3 bases and J gave up 9 bases, with 16 bases separating them. CDR3 residues: CASSAQQGTGEQFF. The CDR3 DNA reads TGTGCCAGCAGCGCCCAACAGGGAACCGGTGAGCAGTTCTTC.

This clonotype was picked up a small number of times. The J gene is TRBJ2-3, the V gene TRBV4-2; D is possibly TRBD1 or TRBD2 (5 bases each). Germline V gene sequence: CDR1 LGHNA, CDR2 YNFKEQ. V was cut by 2 bases and J by 2 bases, with 8 bases left in between. This CDR3 region has 14 residues. CDR3 loop: CASSQPGPTDTQYF. CDR3 sequence (DNA): TGTGCCAGCAGCCAACCGGGGCCCACAGATACGCAGTATTTT.

This chain uses TRBV12-3 or TRBV12-4 with TRBJ2-3, with a weak D call TRBD1 (6 bases). The CDR3 length is 14 residues. Trimming stripped 3 bases from V and 5 bases from J, with 12 bases between. CDR3 in amino acids: CASSFLGAKDTQYF. The DNA of the CDR3 is TGTGCCAGCAGTTTCTTGGGGGCTAAAGATACGCAGTATTTT.

There are a few counts of this clonotype. The gene calls are TRBV7-9 and TRBJ1-2, with a weak D call TRBD1 (5 bases). Trimming shortened V by 4 bases and J by 2 bases, and 14 bases separated the two germline ends. Germline V gives CDR1 SEHNR, CDR2 FQNEAQ (reference sequence). The CDR3 spans 15 residues. The CDR3 here is CASSSPGTDNYGYTF. As DNA, the CDR3 is TGTGCCAGCAGCTCCCCCGGGACTGACAACTATGGCTACACCTTC.

The chain couples TRBV4-1 to TRBJ2-7; 13 bases are a match to TRBD2. CDR1 is MGHRA and CDR2 is YSYEKL in the germline V gene. V dropped 2 bases and J dropped 5; count of bases not matched to a gene: 3. The CDR3 has 15 amino acids. CDR3 bases: TGCGCCAGCAGCCAACCGACTAGCGGGAGGAACGAGCAGTACTTC. Translation gives CASSQPTSGRNEQYF.

The chain has TRBV7-3 and TRBJ2-5, with D tentatively TRBD1 or TRBD2 (6 bases each). This CDR3 has 16 residues. Germline V gene data show CDR1 as SGHTA and CDR2 as FQGTGA. V was pared by 5 bases and J by 4 bases, with 20 bases between. CDR3 residues: CASSLAGGAVGETQYF. Written as DNA, the CDR3 is TGTGCCAGCAGCCTCGCCGGGGGCGCAGTAGGAGAGACCCAGTACTTC.

The chain has TRBV20-1 and TRBJ2-4; 7 bases are a match to TRBD2. V was pared by 2 bases and J by 0 bases, with 10 bases of the junction left unmatched. CDR3 length: 17 amino acids. CDR1 and CDR2 from the germline V gene are DFQATT and SNEGSKA (reference sequence). In nucleotides, the CDR3 is TGCAGTGCTAGAAGGAGCGCGGGGGATCTAGCCAAAAACATTCAGTACTTC. This codes for CSARRSAGDLAKNIQYF.

This chain joins TRBV6-6 and TRBJ2-1, with 8 positions matching TRBD2. The CDR3 is 13 residues long. Germline V gene lookup returns CDR1 MNHNY and CDR2 SVGAGI (reference sequence). With V trimmed by 2 bases and J by 10 bases, 4 bases remained unmatched. This CDR3 is CASSYREGDEQFF. The DNA of the CDR3 is TGTGCCAGCAGTTACCGGGAGGGAGACGAGCAGTTCTTC.

The chain couples TRBV7-7 to TRBJ2-2; D uncertain. Trimming took 0 bases from V and 4 from J, leaving 12 bases between them. This CDR3 is 16 amino acids long. Germline loops: CDR1 SSHAT, CDR2 FNYEAQ (reference sequence). The CDR3 sequence is CASSLARNRVTGELFF. In nucleotides, the CDR3 is TGTGCCAGCAGCTTAGCCCGGAATCGGGTCACCGGGGAGCTGTTTTTT. Complete variable domain (other parts from reference TRBV7-7 and TRBJ2-2): GAGVSQSPRYKVTKRGQDVTLRCDPISSHATLYWYQQALGQGPEFLTYFNYEAQPDKSGLPSDRFSAERPEGSISTLTIQRTEQRDSAMYRCASSLARNRVTGELFFGEGSRLTVL.

The chain combines TRBV15 with TRBJ2-3; D is unresolved. From germline, CDR1 is LNHNV and CDR2 YYDKDF (reference sequence). This CDR3 has 15 residues. Between the trimmed V and J ends, which lost 0 bases and 5 bases, there was a span of 12 bases. The DNA for the CDR3 is TGTGCCACCAGCAGAGATCGTGAGTTACTAGATACGCAGTATTTT. This gives the protein CATSRDRELLDTQYF. Based on the CDR3 plus reference TRBV15 and TRBJ2-3, the full variable domain is DAMVIQNPRYQVTQFGKPVTLSCSQTLNHNVMYWYQQKSSQAPKLLFHYYDKDFNNEADTPDNFQSRRPNTSFCFLDIRSPGLGDTAMYLCATSRDRELLDTQYFGPGTRLTVL.

The chain recombines TRBV7-9 with TRBJ1-5; TRBD1 aligns across 10 bases. After removal of 1 base from V and 6 bases from J, the junction contained 6 bases not matched to a gene. The CDR3 sequence is 16 residues long. Germline V gives CDR1 SEHNR, CDR2 FQNEAQ (reference sequence). The DNA for the CDR3 is TGTGCCAGCAGCTTAGGGGGACAGGGGACTTTTCAGCCCCAGCATTTT. Translating gives CASSLGGQGTFQPQHF.

This clonotype appeared a few times. The rearrangement uses TRBV7-2 and TRBJ2-3; the match to TRBD2 covers 11 bases. The germline V gene encodes CDR1 SGHTA and CDR2 FQGNSA. The CDR3 is made up of 17 amino acids. J lost 1 base, V lost 4 bases, and 7 bases had no gene match. This chain's CDR3 is CASSSRLAGGGTDTQYF. DNA of the CDR3: TGTGCCAGCAGCTCCCGGTTAGCGGGAGGGGGCACAGATACGCAGTATTTT. Filled out from reference TRBV7-2 and TRBJ2-3, the complete variable domain reads GAGVSQSPSNKVTEKGKDVELRCDPISGHTALYWYRQSLGQGLEFLIYFQGNSAPDKSGLPSDRFSAERTGGSVSTLTIQRTQQEDSAVYLCASSSRLAGGGTDTQYFGPGTRLTVL.

The V gene is TRBV30, the J gene TRBJ1-2, with a tentative D call TRBD1 (5 bases). The CDR3 has 15 amino acids. Germline CDR1 GTSNPN, CDR2 SVGIG (reference sequence). Trimming pared 8 bases from V and 0 bases from J, leaving 19 bases between. CDR3 protein: CAANTGTLANYGYTF. The DNA of the CDR3 is TGTGCCGCAAATACCGGGACTCTAGCTAACTATGGCTACACCTTC.

This rearrangement joins TRBV7-4 to TRBJ2-7; 8 bases are a match to TRBD2. In germline, CDR1 is SGHVT, CDR2 SQSDAQ. Unmatched junction bases numbered 13, after V lost 4 bases and J lost 5 bases. This CDR3 comprises 16 residues. The CDR3 DNA reads TGTGCCAGCAGCTCCTTTATGGGCGGGAGGTGCGACGAGCAGTACTTC. Translation: CASSSFMGGRCDEQYF.

V usage is TRBV20-1 and J usage is TRBJ2-3; D may match TRBD1 or TRBD2 (5 bases each). Germline CDR1 is DFQATT and CDR2 is SNEGSKA (reference sequence). The CDR3 runs to 14 residues. V dropped 6 bases and J dropped 4 bases, with 17 bases sitting between them. CDR3 coding DNA: TGCAGTGCCCCCGCGGCCTGGGGACCAGATACGCAGTATTTT. Its translation is CSAPAAWGPDTQYF.

This clonotype was seen only a few times. J is TRBJ1-6 and V is TRBV9; D is unclear. CDR3 size: 16 residues. V lost 2 bases and J 0 bases, leaving 9 bases between the germline ends. CDR1 is SGDLS and CDR2 is YYNGEE in the germline V gene. CDR3 protein: CASSVRAYSYNSPLHF. CDR3 DNA: TGTGCCAGCAGCGTCCGGGCCTACTCCTATAATTCACCCCTCCACTTT. Complete variable domain (other parts from reference TRBV9 and TRBJ1-6): DSGVTQTPKHLITATGQRVTLRCSPRSGDLSVYWYQQSLDQGLQFLIQYYNGEERAKGNILERFSAQQFPDLHSELNLSSLELGDSALYFCASSVRAYSYNSPLHFGNGTRLTVT.

This clonotype was recorded only once. The chain joins TRBV7-9 to TRBJ2-7, with 14 bases identical to TRBD2. The CDR3 runs to 16 residues. Looked up from germline, CDR1 is SEHNR and CDR2 is FQNEAQ (reference sequence). V lost 5 bases and J lost 4; bases outside the gene matches: 7. The chain's CDR3 is CASSHPRTSGRYEQYF. Here the CDR3 DNA reads TGTGCCAGCAGCCACCCCAGGACTAGCGGGAGGTACGAGCAGTACTTC.

In its sample, this clonotype was seen once. This chain joins TRBV6-5 and TRBJ1-6, with D possibly being TRBD1 (5 bases). V was shortened by 6 bases and J by 10 bases, with 13 bases between the two germline ends. The CDR3 covers 13 residues. CDR1 is MNHEY, CDR2 SVGAGI, per germline. CDR3 region: CASSREGRSPLHF. CDR3 bases: TGTGCCAGCAGCAGGGAGGGACGATCACCCCTCCACTTT.

The CDR3 spells CSAPRGQYAYTF. The CDR3 bases are TGCAGTGCTCCTCGAGGACAGTACGCCTACACCTTC. This chain connects TRBV20-1 to TRBJ1-2; D may be TRBD1 (6 bases). There are 12 residues in the CDR3. CDR1 DFQATT and CDR2 SNEGSKA come from the germline V gene (reference sequence). Trimming shortened V by 5 bases and J by 10 bases, and 17 bases separated the two germline ends.

V and J are TRBV20-1 and TRBJ2-1; possibly TRBD1 for D (6 bases). Germline V gene sequence: CDR1 DFQATT, CDR2 SNEGSKA (reference sequence). The CDR3 sequence is 15 residues long. Trimming took 5 bases from V and 8 from J, leaving 22 bases between them. The CDR3 sequence: CSAHPGHNPEDEQFF. In DNA, the CDR3 is TGCAGTGCTCACCCGGGACACAACCCTGAGGATGAGCAGTTCTTC.

There are a few counts of this clonotype. The chain employs TRBV5-6 and TRBJ1-1; D remains ambiguous. The V end lost 0 bases, the J end lost 10 bases, and 16 bases lay between the germline ends. The germline CDR1 and CDR2 sequences are SGHDT and YYEEEE. The length of the CDR3 is 14 residues. In nucleotides, the CDR3 is TGTGCCAGCAGCTTGGAGTTTGGAGGGCCTGGAGCTTTCTTT. It encodes CASSLEFGGPGAFF.

Details on this clonotype: One end of the junction is discordant with germline, which a read error may explain. This chain uses TRBV20-1 with TRBJ2-7; 9 nucleotides line up with TRBD1. The CDR3 is made up of 15 amino acids. The V gene's germline CDR1 is DFQATT and CDR2 SNEGSKA (reference sequence). CDR3 residues: CSAGESGTGSYEQYF. The DNA of the CDR3 is TGCAGTGCTGGAGAGTCCGGGACAGGGTCCTACGAGCAGTACTTC.

The gene calls are TRBV5-5 and TRBJ2-5; D unclear. From germline, CDR1 is SGHKS and CDR2 YYEKEE (reference sequence). V dropped 3 bases and J dropped 1 base, with 16 bases sitting between them. The CDR3 is 16 amino acids. The CDR3 loop is CASSSTVGRTQETQYF. As DNA, the CDR3 is TGTGCCAGCAGCTCGACGGTGGGCCGGACCCAAGAGACCCAGTACTTC.